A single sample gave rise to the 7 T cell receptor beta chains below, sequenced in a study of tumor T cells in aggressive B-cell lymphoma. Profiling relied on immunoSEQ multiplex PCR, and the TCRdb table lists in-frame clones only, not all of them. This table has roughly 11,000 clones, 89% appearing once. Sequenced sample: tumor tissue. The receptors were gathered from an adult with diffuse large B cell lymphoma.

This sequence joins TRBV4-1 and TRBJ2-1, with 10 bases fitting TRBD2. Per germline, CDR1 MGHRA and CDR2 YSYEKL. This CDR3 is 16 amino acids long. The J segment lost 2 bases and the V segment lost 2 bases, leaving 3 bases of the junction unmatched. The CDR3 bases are TGCGCCAGCAGCCAATTCACTAGCGGGACCTACAATGAGCAGTTCTTC. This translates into CASSQFTSGTYNEQFF.

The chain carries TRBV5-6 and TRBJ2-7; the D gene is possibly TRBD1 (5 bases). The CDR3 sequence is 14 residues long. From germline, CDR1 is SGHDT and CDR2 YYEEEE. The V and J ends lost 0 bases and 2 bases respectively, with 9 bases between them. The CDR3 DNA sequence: TGTGCCAGCAGCTTGGGACAGACAACCTACGAGCAGTACTTC. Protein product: CASSLGQTTYEQYF.

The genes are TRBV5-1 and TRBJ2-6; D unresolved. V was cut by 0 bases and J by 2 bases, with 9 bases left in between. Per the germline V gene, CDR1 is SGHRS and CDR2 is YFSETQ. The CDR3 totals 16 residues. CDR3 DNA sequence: TGCGCCAGCAGCTTGGAATTGGCAGCTGGGGCCAACGTCCTGACTTTC. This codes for CASSLELAAGANVLTF.

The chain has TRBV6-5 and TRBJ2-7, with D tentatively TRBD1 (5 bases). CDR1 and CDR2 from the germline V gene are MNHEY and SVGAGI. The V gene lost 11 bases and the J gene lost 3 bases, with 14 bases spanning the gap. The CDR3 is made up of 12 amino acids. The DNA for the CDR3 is TGTGCCTCTTCGGACACCCTCTACGAGCAGTACTTC. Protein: CASSDTLYEQYF.

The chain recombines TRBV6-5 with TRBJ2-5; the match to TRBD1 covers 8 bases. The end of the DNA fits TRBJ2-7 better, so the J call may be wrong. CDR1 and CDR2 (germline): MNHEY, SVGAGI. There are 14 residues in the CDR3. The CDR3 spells CASSATGGPYEQYF. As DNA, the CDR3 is TGTGCCAGCAGTGCAACAGGGGGTCCTTACGAGCAGTACTTC.

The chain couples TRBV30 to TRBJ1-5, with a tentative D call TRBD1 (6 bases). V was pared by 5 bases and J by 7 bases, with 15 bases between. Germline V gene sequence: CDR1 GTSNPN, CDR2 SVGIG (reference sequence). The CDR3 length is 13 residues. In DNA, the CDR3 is TGTGCCTGGGAAACAGGGCCAGGGCAGCCCCAGCATTTT. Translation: CAWETGPGQPQHF.

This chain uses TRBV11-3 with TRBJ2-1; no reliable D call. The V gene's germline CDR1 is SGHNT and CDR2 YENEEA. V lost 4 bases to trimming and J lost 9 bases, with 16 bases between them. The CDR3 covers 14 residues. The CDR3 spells CASSSTGSSGEQFF. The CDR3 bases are TGTGCCAGCAGCTCCACCGGGTCGTCGGGTGAGCAGTTCTTC.